The 20 T cell receptor beta chains below come from one sample, sequenced in a study of cytomegalovirus exposure and HLA in healthy donors. Vbeta (60) and Jbeta (13) primers were used in the PCR. The data were produced by immunoSEQ multiplex PCR, yet TCRdb's version contains in-frame clones alone and is incomplete. The repertoire has 110,000 or so clones, about 79% of them found once; the top ten carry roughly 2.5%. The sequencing input was PBMCs. The receptors come from a woman between 18 and 29 years old in good health and CMV-seronegative.

The V gene is TRBV6-1, the J gene TRBJ2-7; D gene uncertain. The CDR3 runs 13 residues. Between the trimmed V and J ends, which lost 2 bases and 3 bases, there was a span of 8 bases. Germline CDR1 MNHNS, CDR2 SASEGT. CDR3 DNA: TGTGCCAGCAGTGAATCGGGTTTCTACGAGCAGTACGTC. Its protein is CASSESGFYEQYV.

V gene TRBV5-6 combines with J gene TRBJ1-2, with 7 positions matching TRBD1. V dropped 4 bases and J dropped 6; count of bases not matched to a gene: 6. Germline V lookup: CDR1 SGHDT, CDR2 YYEEEE. The CDR3 extends over 13 amino acids. CDR3 protein: CASSPTGLNGYTF. For the CDR3, the DNA is TGTGCCAGCAGCCCGACAGGGCTTAATGGCTACACCTTC.

This clone showed up just a few times. The chain links TRBV5-4 to TRBJ2-1; 8 nucleotides match TRBD1. The CDR3 length is 16 residues. V shed 4 bases and J 4 bases; nucleotides not matched to a gene: 10. Germline V gene lookup returns CDR1 SGHNT and CDR2 YYREEE (reference sequence). Written as DNA, the CDR3 is TGTGCCAGCAGCGCTGCCGGGACAGGCCCGTACAATGAGCAGTTCTTC. Protein sequence: CASSAAGTGPYNEQFF.

The chain combines TRBV9 with TRBJ2-2; a possible D gene is TRBD2 (6 bases). V was trimmed by 3 bases and J by 0 bases, leaving 12 bases between them. The CDR3 totals 16 residues. The germline V gene encodes CDR1 SGDLS and CDR2 YYNGEE. As DNA, the CDR3 is TGTGCCAGCAGCGGAATCGGGGGTTCGAACACCGGGGAGCTGTTTTTT. As protein: CASSGIGGSNTGELFF.

V is TRBV6-1 and J is TRBJ2-7; perhaps TRBD1 as D (5 bases). Germline lookup yields CDR1 MNHNS and CDR2 SASEGT. This CDR3 has 13 residues. The V end was cut by 11 bases, the J end by 2 bases, with 16 bases between. CDR3 in amino acids: CAGEIDSTYEQYF. DNA for the CDR3: TGTGCCGGCGAAATAGACAGCACCTACGAGCAGTACTTC.

The gene calls are TRBV7-9 and TRBJ2-1; unclear D gene. The CDR3 totals 12 residues. The germline V gene has CDR1 SEHNR and CDR2 FQNEAQ (reference sequence). V dropped 1 base and J dropped 9 bases, with 7 bases sitting between them. The CDR3 protein is CASSLDWAEQFF. The CDR3 nucleotides are TGTGCCAGCAGCTTAGATTGGGCTGAGCAGTTCTTC.

The gene calls are TRBV7-2 and TRBJ2-6, with TRBD1 matching over 8 bases. The CDR3 contains 17 residues. CDR1 SGHTA and CDR2 FQGNSA come from the germline V gene. J gave up 1 base and V 4 bases, and 6 bases lay outside the gene matches. CDR3 sequence (DNA): TGTGCCAGCAGCTCGGACAGGGTAGGATCTGGGGCCAACGTCCTGACTTTC. Amino acids: CASSSDRVGSGANVLTF. The entire variable domain, with the rest obtained from reference TRBV7-2 and TRBJ2-6, is as follows: GAGVSQSPSNKVTEKGKDVELRCDPISGHTALYWYRQSLGQGLEFLIYFQGNSAPDKSGLPSDRFSAERTGGSVSTLTIQRTQQEDSAVYLCASSSDRVGSGANVLTFGAGSRLTVL.

This rearrangement joins TRBV5-8 to TRBJ1-2, with TRBD1 matching 9 bases. V lost 6 bases, J lost 2 bases, and 11 bases stayed unmatched. CDR1 and CDR2 (germline): SGHTS, YDEGEE. CDR3 length equals 16 residues. CDR3: CASTTPGQGYNYGYTF. The CDR3 region has the DNA TGTGCCAGCACCACCCCGGGACAGGGCTACAACTATGGCTACACCTTC.

The chain is built from TRBV4-1 and TRBJ2-2; 7 bases align to TRBD2. Germline V gene data show CDR1 as MGHRA and CDR2 as YSYEKL. The CDR3 is 18 residues long. Unmatched junction bases numbered 14, after V lost 0 bases and J lost 7 bases. The CDR3 nucleotides read TGCGCCAGCAGCCAAGATCGGAGAAGCGGGATAACGGGCGGGGAGCTGTTTTTT. It translates to CASSQDRRSGITGGELFF.

V and J are TRBV18 and TRBJ2-2, with D tentatively TRBD1 (5 bases). Germline CDR1 reads KGHSH; CDR2 reads LQKENI. V lost 4 bases, J lost 5 bases, and 14 bases lay in between. This CDR3 contains 15 residues. The chain's CDR3 is CASSRGREETGELFF. CDR3 bases: TGTGCCAGCTCACGGGGCAGGGAAGAGACCGGGGAGCTGTTTTTT.

This clone came up a few times. The genes are TRBV7-9 and TRBJ1-5; 8 nucleotides align to TRBD1. J gave up 5 bases and V 4 bases, and 7 bases lay outside the gene matches. Germline V gene data show CDR1 as SEHNR and CDR2 as FQNEAQ (reference sequence). The CDR3 is 15 residues long. CDR3 sequence: CASSSSDRGHQPQHF. In DNA form, the CDR3 reads TGTGCCAGCAGCTCGAGCGACAGGGGTCATCAGCCCCAGCATTTT.

A single count supports this clone. The chain combines TRBV5-1 with TRBJ1-1, with 7 positions matching TRBD1. Trimming removed 4 bases from V and 5 bases from J; junction bases left unmatched: 11. From germline, CDR1 is SGHRS and CDR2 YFSETQ. The CDR3 spans 15 residues. This CDR3 reads CASSLVAQGGTEAFF. CDR3 DNA: TGCGCCAGCAGCCTGGTCGCCCAGGGGGGAACTGAAGCTTTCTTT.

The V and J genes are TRBV7-2 and TRBJ1-2, with a possible D match to TRBD1 (5 bases). This CDR3 is 15 amino acids long. V was cut by 5 bases and J by 10 bases, with 23 bases left in between. From germline, CDR1 is SGHTA and CDR2 FQGNSA. The DNA of the CDR3 is TGTGCCAGCAGCCGGACGGGGGGGGTATATCTTTTCTACACCTTC. This sequence encodes CASSRTGGVYLFYTF.

The V gene is TRBV5-1, the J gene TRBJ2-3; perhaps TRBD1 as D (6 bases). The CDR3 length is 15 residues. Germline CDR1 is SGHRS and CDR2 is YFSETQ. With 0 bases removed from V and 2 bases from J, the gap between germline ends came to 10 bases. CDR3 sequence: CASSLGGGVTDTQYF. DNA for the CDR3: TGCGCCAGCAGCTTGGGAGGGGGAGTCACAGATACGCAGTATTTT. The full variable domain, its missing parts supplied by reference TRBV5-1 and TRBJ2-3, is KAGVTQTPRYLIKTRGQQVTLSCSPISGHRSVSWYQQTPGQGLQFLFEYFSETQRNKGNFPGRFSGRQFSNSRSEMNVSTLELGDSALYLCASSLGGGVTDTQYFGPGTRLTVL.

The rearrangement links TRBV4-1 to TRBJ2-3; D not certain. V was shortened by 0 bases and J by 4 bases, with 11 bases between the two germline ends. Per germline, CDR1 MGHRA and CDR2 YSYEKL. This CDR3 contains 15 residues. CDR3 protein: CASSQEALFSDTQYF. CDR3 DNA: TGCGCCAGCAGCCAAGAAGCGCTTTTTTCAGATACGCAGTATTTT.

This sequence joins TRBV27 and TRBJ1-6; 7 bases agree with TRBD1. Trimming at V came to 5 bases and at J to 7 bases, leaving 8 bases not matched to a gene. This CDR3 is built from 15 residues. In germline, CDR1 is MNHEY, CDR2 SMNVEV (reference sequence). For the CDR3, the DNA is TGTGCCAGCAGTCCTTGGAGACAGGGAAATTCACCCCTCCACTTT. This encodes CASSPWRQGNSPLHF.

The genes are TRBV30 and TRBJ1-1, with a weak D call TRBD1 (6 bases). This CDR3 region has 11 residues. Germline V gives CDR1 GTSNPN, CDR2 SVGIG (reference sequence). V was clipped by 6 bases and J by 8 bases, with 13 bases between them. The CDR3 loop is CACRPGAEAFF. The CDR3, as DNA: TGTGCCTGCAGACCAGGGGCAGAAGCTTTCTTT.

This rearrangement joins TRBV7-6 to TRBJ2-5; tentatively, D is TRBD2 (7 bases). Germline V CDR1 and CDR2: SGHVS, FNYEAQ. V shed 0 bases and J shed 4 bases, with 9 bases lying between them. The CDR3 runs 14 residues. CDR3 sequence (DNA): TGTGCCAGCAGCTTAGCGGGGGGGGCAGAGACCCAGTACTTC. Translation gives CASSLAGGAETQYF.

The table lists this clone with a few counts. The chain uses TRBV6-1 and TRBJ1-1; TRBD1 is a possible D gene (6 bases). This CDR3 comprises 17 residues. V was trimmed by 2 bases and J by 0 bases, leaving 16 bases between them. Germline V CDR1 and CDR2: MNHNS, SASEGT. CDR3 residues: CASSEWDIRLVNTEAFF. CDR3 coding DNA: TGTGCCAGCAGTGAATGGGACATTCGGTTGGTGAACACTGAAGCTTTCTTT.

The chain is built from TRBV2 and TRBJ1-2; D ambiguous. Trimming took 6 bases from V and 6 from J, leaving 20 bases between them. Germline V lookup: CDR1 SNHLY, CDR2 FYNNEI. This CDR3 region has 15 residues. CDR3 sequence (DNA): TGTGCCAGCAGAACGTCGGTAGGGCGAGGGAATGGCTACACCTTC. It translates to CASRTSVGRGNGYTF.